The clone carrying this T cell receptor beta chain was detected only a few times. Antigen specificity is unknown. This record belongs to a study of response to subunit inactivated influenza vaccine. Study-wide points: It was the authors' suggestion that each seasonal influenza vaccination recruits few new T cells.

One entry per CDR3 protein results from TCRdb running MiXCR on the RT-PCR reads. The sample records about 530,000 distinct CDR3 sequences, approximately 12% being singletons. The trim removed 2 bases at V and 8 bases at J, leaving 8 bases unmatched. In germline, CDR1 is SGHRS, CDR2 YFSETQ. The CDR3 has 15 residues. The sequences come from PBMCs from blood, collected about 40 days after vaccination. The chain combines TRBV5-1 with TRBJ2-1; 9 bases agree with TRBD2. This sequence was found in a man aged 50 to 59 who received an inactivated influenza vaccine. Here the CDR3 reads CASSFLAGGPYEQFF. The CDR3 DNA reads TGCGCCAGCAGCTTTCTGGCGGGAGGGCCCTATGAGCAGTTCTTC.